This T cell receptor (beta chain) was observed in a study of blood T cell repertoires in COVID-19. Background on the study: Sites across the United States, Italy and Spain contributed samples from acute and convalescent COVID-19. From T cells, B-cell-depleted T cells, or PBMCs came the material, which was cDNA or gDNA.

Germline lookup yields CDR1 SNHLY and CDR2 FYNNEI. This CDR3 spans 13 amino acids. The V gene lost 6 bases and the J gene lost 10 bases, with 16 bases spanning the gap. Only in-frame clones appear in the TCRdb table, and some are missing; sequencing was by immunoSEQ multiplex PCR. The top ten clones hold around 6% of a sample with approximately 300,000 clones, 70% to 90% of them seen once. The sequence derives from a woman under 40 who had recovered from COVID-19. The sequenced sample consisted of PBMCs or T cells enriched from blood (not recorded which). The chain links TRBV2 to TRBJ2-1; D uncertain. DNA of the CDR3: TGTGCCAGCAGGCTTGACTCCCTCCCGGAGCAGTTCTTC. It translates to CASRLDSLPEQFF.